The text below deals with one TCR beta chain. Its antigen remains unidentified. CDR1 is SGHRS and CDR2 is YFSETQ in the germline V gene. The CDR3 totals 12 residues. Trimming took 4 bases from V and 7 from J; bases not matched to a gene: 5. The sample originates from a study of beta chain features in type 1 diabetes. The isolated RNA, all of it, was reverse transcribed, so expressed TCRB transcripts were what got sequenced. Sequencing was performed with immunoSEQ multiplex PCR; in TCRdb, only in-frame clones are kept and a portion is missing. The profile covers some 200,000 clones, with approximately 11% appearing a single time and 1% to 1.5% taken by the ten largest. General observations from the study: Type 1 diabetes patients showed fewer insertions and more deletions at VDJ junctions.

Sequencing was carried out using central memory CD4+ T cells from blood. The clonotype was recovered from a man aged 18 to 30 in good health. The chain joins TRBV5-1 to TRBJ2-7; 7 bases match TRBD1. CDR3 nucleotide sequence: TGCGCCAGCAGCCGAGACAGGGAAGAGCAGTACTTC. It codes for CASSRDREEQYF.